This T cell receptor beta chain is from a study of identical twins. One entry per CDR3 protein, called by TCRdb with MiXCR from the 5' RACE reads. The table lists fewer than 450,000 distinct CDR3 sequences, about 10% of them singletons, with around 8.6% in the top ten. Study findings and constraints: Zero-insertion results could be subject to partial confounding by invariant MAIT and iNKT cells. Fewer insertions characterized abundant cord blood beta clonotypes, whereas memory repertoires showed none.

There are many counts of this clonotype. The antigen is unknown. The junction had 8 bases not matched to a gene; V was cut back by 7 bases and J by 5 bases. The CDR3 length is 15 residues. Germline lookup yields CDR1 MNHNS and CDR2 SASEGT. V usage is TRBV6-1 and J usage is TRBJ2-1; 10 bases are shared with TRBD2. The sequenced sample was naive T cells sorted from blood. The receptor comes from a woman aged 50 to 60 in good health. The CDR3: CASTLGLASDNEQFF. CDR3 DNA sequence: TGTGCCAGCACCTTGGGACTAGCGAGTGACAATGAGCAGTTCTTC.